The 32 T cell receptor beta chains below all came from one sample that was sequenced in a study of CD8+ T cells in alopecia areata. Following extraction, RNA underwent reverse transcription to cDNA, which served as the sequencing template. Clones were read by immunoSEQ multiplex PCR, and TCRdb kept only the in-frame ones, dropping some. This sample has 100,000 to 150,000 clones, with almost 50% found just once. The source material was CD8+ T cells sorted from blood, sampled at week 0. Receptor source: a human donor with alopecia areata.

This clone was counted between two and nine times. V and J are TRBV5-6 and TRBJ1-2; D gene ambiguous. Trimming removed 1 base at V and 0 bases at J, with 13 bases between. This CDR3 is 16 amino acids long. Germline V gives CDR1 SGHDT, CDR2 YYEEEE. CDR3 loop: CASSLPAAEANYGYTF. The CDR3 DNA is TGTGCCAGCAGCTTGCCGGCAGCCGAGGCTAACTATGGCTACACCTTC.

The chain links TRBV30 to TRBJ2-2; TRBD2 matches at 11 bases. CDR3 length equals 16 residues. Per the germline V gene, CDR1 is GTSNPN and CDR2 is SVGIG (reference sequence). The V and J ends lost 8 bases and 4 bases, in that order; junction bases with no gene match: 12. CDR3 amino acids: CARGVAGGLGTGELFF. As DNA, the CDR3 is TGTGCCCGGGGAGTAGCGGGGGGGCTGGGCACCGGGGAGCTGTTTTTT. Variable domain in full (rest from reference TRBV30 and TRBJ2-2): SQTIHQWPATLVQPVGSPLSLECTVEGTSNPNLYWYRQAAGRGLQLLFYSVGIGQISSEVPQNLSASRPQDRQFILSSKKLLLSDSGFYLCARGVAGGLGTGELFFGEGSRLTVL.

V usage is TRBV30 and J usage is TRBJ2-7, with TRBD1 matching 8 bases. The length of the CDR3 is 15 residues. From germline, CDR1 is GTSNPN and CDR2 SVGIG (reference sequence). Trimming took 3 bases from V and 2 from J; bases not matched to a gene: 9. The CDR3 loop reads CAWRIGQGLTYEQYF. The CDR3 nucleotides read TGTGCCTGGAGGATAGGACAGGGCCTAACCTACGAGCAGTACTTC.

The V gene is TRBV14, the J gene TRBJ2-5; 8 bases line up with TRBD1. V dropped 4 bases and J dropped 5; count of bases not matched to a gene: 15. The CDR3 is made up of 17 amino acids. Germline CDR1 SGHDN, CDR2 FVKESK. CDR3 nucleotide sequence: TGTGCCAGCAGCCCGGATCCATCGAGGACAGGGCCGGAGACCCAGTACTTC. Protein sequence: CASSPDPSRTGPETQYF.

The chain links TRBV6-5 to TRBJ2-7; D might be TRBD1 or TRBD2, each matching 5 bases. This CDR3 has 15 residues. Trimming took off 8 bases at V and 2 bases at J, with 19 bases between the two ends. The germline gives CDR1 MNHEY, CDR2 SVGAGI. The CDR3 DNA follows: TGTGCCAGCGAAGGGGACGGGCCGCAAACCTACGAGCAGTACTTC. This codes for CASEGDGPQTYEQYF.

J is TRBJ1-1 and V is TRBV19, with no clear D. There are 14 residues in the CDR3. CDR1 is LNHDA and CDR2 is SQIVND in the germline V gene (reference sequence). Trimming left V 1 base short and J 1 base short, with 7 bases between. CDR3 in amino acids: CASSIGPENTEAFF. For the CDR3, the DNA is TGTGCCAGTAGTATAGGGCCGGAGAACACTGAAGCTTTCTTT.

The chain joins TRBV13 to TRBJ1-1, with D perhaps TRBD1 (5 bases). The V and J ends lost 6 bases and 5 bases respectively, with 10 bases between them. The germline V gene encodes CDR1 PRHDT and CDR2 FYEKMQ (reference sequence). This CDR3 spans 12 amino acids. CDR3 nucleotides: TGTGCCAGCAGATTGGGGGGGACTGAAGCTTTCTTT. Translated, it gives CASRLGGTEAFF.

The genes are TRBV30 and TRBJ1-1; tentative D call: TRBD1 (6 bases). The V end lost 1 base, the J end lost 0 bases, and 6 bases lay between the germline ends. This CDR3 comprises 13 residues. Germline CDR1 and CDR2: GTSNPN and SVGIG (reference sequence). This CDR3 reads CAWSAGVNTEAFF. In DNA, the CDR3 is TGTGCCTGGAGTGCAGGGGTGAACACTGAAGCTTTCTTT.

The chain joins TRBV30 to TRBJ1-1; TRBD1 aligns across 7 bases. CDR3 length: 13 residues. V was pared by 2 bases and J by 6 bases, with 6 bases of the junction left unmatched. Per the germline V gene, CDR1 is GTSNPN and CDR2 is SVGIG (reference sequence). CDR3 nucleotides: TGTGCCTGGAGTCCTGACAGGGAAGCTGAAGCTTTCTTT. Its protein product is CAWSPDREAEAFF.

The rearrangement uses TRBV29-1 and TRBJ2-3, with unresolved D. The CDR3 loop spans 14 amino acids. Germline V gene sequence: CDR1 SQVTM, CDR2 ANQGSEA. V lost 1 base and J 3 bases, leaving 11 bases between the germline ends. Here the CDR3 DNA reads TGCAGCGTTGAAGGAAGGCGAAGAACAGATACGCAGTATTTT. Translation: CSVEGRRRTDTQYF.

This clone was recorded a few times. The genes are TRBV13 and TRBJ2-1, with D possibly matching TRBD1 (6 bases). Trimming removed 4 bases at V and 7 bases at J, with 8 bases between. Germline V gives CDR1 PRHDT, CDR2 FYEKMQ (reference sequence). The CDR3 is made up of 12 amino acids. This CDR3 reads CASSWQGNEQFF. The CDR3 DNA reads TGTGCCAGCAGCTGGCAGGGGAATGAGCAGTTCTTC.

The J gene is TRBJ2-3, the V gene TRBV7-3; 7 positions match TRBD2. The length of the CDR3 is 13 residues. V trimming: 3 bases; J trimming: 5 bases; junction bases outside the gene matches: 2. Germline V lookup: CDR1 SGHTA, CDR2 FQGTGA. The DNA for the CDR3 is TGTGCCAGCAGCTTTGGGGGGGTAGATACGCAGTATTTT. It specifies CASSFGGVDTQYF.

The sample holds many counts of this clone. This chain links TRBV7-8 with TRBJ2-7, with D possibly matching TRBD1 (7 bases). Deletions cut 5 bases from V and 3 bases from J, with 17 bases between. The CDR3 covers 15 residues. Germline V gene sequence: CDR1 SGHVS, CDR2 FQNEAQ. CDR3 in DNA: TGTGCCAGCAGCGGAGGGGGCTCCGGATACTACGAGCAGTACTTC. This encodes CASSGGGSGYYEQYF.

CDR3 sequence reads: CAWSTGQGDQPQHF. The DNA of the CDR3 is TGTGCCTGGAGTACCGGACAGGGCGATCAGCCCCAGCATTTT. The rearrangement joins TRBV30 to TRBJ1-5; 8 positions match TRBD1. Germline V lookup: CDR1 GTSNPN, CDR2 SVGIG (reference sequence). The trim removed 2 bases at V and 5 bases at J, leaving 5 bases unmatched. This CDR3 spans 14 amino acids.

V gene TRBV5-1 combines with J gene TRBJ2-2; 8 nucleotides align to TRBD1. Germline values: CDR1 SGHRS, CDR2 YFSETQ. Trimming at V came to 1 base and at J to 5 bases, leaving 10 bases not matched to a gene. This CDR3 is built from 17 residues. The chain's CDR3 is CASSLLRTGHITGELFF. The CDR3 bases are TGCGCCAGCAGCTTGTTGCGGACAGGGCATATAACCGGGGAGCTGTTTTTT.

This chain uses TRBV29-1 with TRBJ2-1; no firm D call. The germline gives CDR1 SQVTM, CDR2 ANQGSEA. This CDR3 is 13 amino acids long. V lost 4 bases to trimming and J lost 4 bases, with 11 bases between them. The CDR3 nucleotides are TGCAGCGTTGCCGGCGGAACATACAATGAGCAGTTCTTC. It codes for CSVAGGTYNEQFF.

This sequence joins TRBV23-1 and TRBJ2-7, with 8 bases matching TRBD1. TRBV23-1 counts as an open reading frame of uncertain function. The CDR3 consists of 16 residues. The junction had 11 bases not matched to a gene; V was cut back by 2 bases and J by 5 bases. CDR3 residues: CASSQPFWTGLHEQYF. The CDR3 DNA is TGCGCCAGCAGTCAACCGTTTTGGACAGGGCTACACGAGCAGTACTTC.

This clone was picked up a small number of times. The chain combines TRBV7-2 with TRBJ2-1; no firm D call. Germline lookup yields CDR1 SGHTA and CDR2 FQGNSA. This CDR3 region has 13 residues. V was trimmed by 2 bases and J by 6 bases, leaving 8 bases between them. CDR3 sequence (DNA): TGTGCCAGCAGCTTATTAAGGGTCAATGAGCAGTTCTTC. The encoded protein is CASSLLRVNEQFF.

V usage is TRBV30 and J usage is TRBJ2-5; 7 nucleotides line up with TRBD2. The CDR3 extends over 15 amino acids. V lost 2 bases, J lost 1 base, and 7 bases stayed unmatched. Germline CDR1 is GTSNPN and CDR2 is SVGIG (reference sequence). CDR3 region: CAWSQGLAVQETQYF. Here the CDR3 DNA reads TGTGCCTGGAGTCAGGGTCTAGCGGTCCAAGAGACCCAGTACTTC.

The rearrangement uses TRBV2 and TRBJ1-1; D is perhaps TRBD1 (6 bases). The V end lost 3 bases, the J end lost 0 bases, and 11 bases lay between the germline ends. Germline V gene data show CDR1 as SNHLY and CDR2 as FYNNEI. This CDR3 has 15 residues. In DNA form, the CDR3 reads TGTGCCAGCAGTGACCGGGGGCCCCTGAACACTGAAGCTTTCTTT. Its translation: CASSDRGPLNTEAFF.

About this clone: Its ends do not fully match the called genes, so a read error is possible. The rearrangement joins TRBV7-9 to TRBJ1-1; D gene unclear. This CDR3 comprises 13 residues. CDR1 and CDR2 (germline): SEHNR, FQNEAQ (reference sequence). The CDR3 is CASSFGENPEAFF. The CDR3 DNA is TGTGCCAGCAGCTTTGGGGAGAACCCTGAAGCTTTCTTT.

This clone was observed a few times. The V call is TRBV7-9, the J call TRBJ1-2, with 7 bases aligning to TRBD1. Trimming took 1 base from V and 4 from J; bases not matched to a gene: 6. CDR3 length equals 15 residues. Germline lookup yields CDR1 SEHNR and CDR2 FQNEAQ (reference sequence). This chain's CDR3 is CASSLGIGDSYGYTF. As DNA, the CDR3 is TGTGCCAGCAGCTTAGGTATAGGGGACAGCTATGGCTACACCTTC.

The chain couples TRBV7-8 to TRBJ2-7; TRBD1 matches 9 bases. This CDR3 is 16 amino acids long. Germline-derived CDR1 and CDR2 are SGHVS and FQNEAQ. V was clipped by 0 bases and J by 3 bases; unmatched bases: 6. This CDR3 reads CASSLARDRVDYEQYF. The CDR3 DNA is TGTGCCAGCAGCTTAGCCAGGGACAGGGTGGACTACGAGCAGTACTTC.

The J gene is TRBJ2-5, the V gene TRBV7-8; the D gene is possibly TRBD2 (5 bases). CDR3 length: 15 amino acids. Germline V CDR1 and CDR2: SGHVS, FQNEAQ. V lost 6 bases, J lost 5 bases, and 19 bases lay in between. The CDR3 DNA sequence: TGTGCCAGCAGATCGCTCATGCCCTCGGGGGAGACCCAGTACTTC. Translation: CASRSLMPSGETQYF.

The chain carries TRBV5-6 and TRBJ2-7; tentatively, D is TRBD2 (6 bases). The CDR3 consists of 12 residues. Germline CDR1 reads SGHDT; CDR2 reads YYEEEE. Between the trimmed V and J ends, which lost 2 bases and 7 bases, there was a span of 10 bases. CDR3 nucleotides: TGTGCCAGCAGCTTCGGGGGTTTTGAGCAGTACTTC. As protein: CASSFGGFEQYF. Drawing the rest from reference TRBV5-6 and TRBJ2-7, the complete variable domain is DAGVTQSPTHLIKTRGQQVTLRCSPKSGHDTVSWYQQALGQGPQFIFQYYEEEERQRGNFPDRFSGHQFPNYSSELNVNALLLGDSALYLCASSFGGFEQYFGPGTRLTVT.

The chain has TRBV10-3 and TRBJ1-1; tentative D call: TRBD1 (6 bases). The V gene's germline CDR1 is ENHRY and CDR2 SYGVKD. This CDR3 has 13 amino acids. V gave up 9 bases and J gave up 2 bases, with 13 bases separating them. The CDR3: CAILQGRNTEAFF. Here the CDR3 DNA reads TGTGCCATTCTACAGGGAAGAAACACTGAAGCTTTCTTT.

As for this clone: A read error may produce the germline difference seen at one junction end. The rearrangement joins TRBV7-7 to TRBJ2-1, with 7 nucleotides matching TRBD2. The length of the CDR3 is 13 residues. The germline CDR1 and CDR2 sequences are SSHAT and FNYEAQ (reference sequence). The CDR3 sequence: CASSFRAGNEQFF. The CDR3 DNA follows: TGTGCTAGCAGCTTCCGAGCGGGGAATGAGCAGTTCTTC.

The rearrangement links TRBV5-1 to TRBJ1-6; tentatively, D is TRBD1 (5 bases). From germline, CDR1 is SGHRS and CDR2 YFSETQ. The CDR3 has 16 residues. V gave up 0 bases and J gave up 10 bases, with 17 bases separating them. The CDR3 here is CASSLGPGREFSPLHF. DNA for the CDR3: TGCGCCAGCAGCTTGGGGCCGGGACGGGAGTTCTCACCCCTCCACTTT.

Comments on this clone: A junction end diverges from the germline sequence, so it may reflect a read error. The chain uses TRBV2 and TRBJ2-2, with TRBD2 as a possible D gene (6 bases). Germline V CDR1 and CDR2: SNHLY, FYNNEI. There are 17 residues in the CDR3. CDR3 residues: CASREGRRDYNTGELFF. In DNA, the CDR3 is TGTGCCAGCAGGGAAGGGAGGCGAGACTACAACACCGGGGAGCTGTTTTTT.

A few counts support this clone. The V gene is TRBV5-4, the J gene TRBJ1-4; 10 bases map to TRBD1. Germline V gene lookup returns CDR1 SGHNT and CDR2 YYREEE (reference sequence). V gave up 2 bases and J gave up 1 base; unmatched junction bases: 5. The CDR3 covers 17 residues. The CDR3 DNA follows: TGTGCCAGCAGCTTTAGACAGGGGGCCGTAACTAATGAAAAACTGTTTTTT. Translating gives CASSFRQGAVTNEKLFF.

The sample holds a few counts of this clone. The chain recombines TRBV23-1 with TRBJ1-2; the match to TRBD1 covers 7 bases. TRBV23-1 belongs to the ORF category, with a function that is uncertain. V was pared by 0 bases and J by 4 bases, with 14 bases of the junction left unmatched. The CDR3 sequence is 18 residues long. The CDR3 loop is CASSQSEGTVVWGYGYTF. In DNA, the CDR3 is TGCGCCAGCAGTCAATCAGAGGGGACAGTCGTTTGGGGCTATGGCTACACCTTC.

The chain combines TRBV29-1 with TRBJ2-7, with D perhaps assigned TRBD1 or TRBD2 (5 bases each). Trimming stripped 5 bases from V and 4 bases from J, with 9 bases between. Germline CDR1 SQVTM, CDR2 ANQGSEA. The CDR3 covers 11 residues. The CDR3 loop reads CSVPEGYEQYF. Written as DNA, the CDR3 is TGCAGCGTTCCTGAGGGGTACGAGCAGTACTTC.